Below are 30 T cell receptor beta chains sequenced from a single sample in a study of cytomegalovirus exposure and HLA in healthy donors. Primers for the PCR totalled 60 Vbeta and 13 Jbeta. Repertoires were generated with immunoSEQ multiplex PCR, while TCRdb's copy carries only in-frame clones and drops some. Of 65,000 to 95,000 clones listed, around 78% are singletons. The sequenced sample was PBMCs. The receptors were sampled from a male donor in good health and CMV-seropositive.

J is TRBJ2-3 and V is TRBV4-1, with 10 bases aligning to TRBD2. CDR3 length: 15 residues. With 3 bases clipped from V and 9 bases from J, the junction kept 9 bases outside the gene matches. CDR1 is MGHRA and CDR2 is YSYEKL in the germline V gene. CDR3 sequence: CASSHWGLAPRTQYF. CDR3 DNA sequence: TGCGCCAGCAGCCACTGGGGACTAGCGCCCCGAACGCAGTATTTT.

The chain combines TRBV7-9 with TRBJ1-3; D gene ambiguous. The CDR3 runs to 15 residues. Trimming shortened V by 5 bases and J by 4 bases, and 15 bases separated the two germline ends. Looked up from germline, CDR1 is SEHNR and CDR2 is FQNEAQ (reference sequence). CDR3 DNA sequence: TGTGCCAGCAGCCCCTGGGGAGGGTCGGGAAACACCATATATTTT. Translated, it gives CASSPWGGSGNTIYF.

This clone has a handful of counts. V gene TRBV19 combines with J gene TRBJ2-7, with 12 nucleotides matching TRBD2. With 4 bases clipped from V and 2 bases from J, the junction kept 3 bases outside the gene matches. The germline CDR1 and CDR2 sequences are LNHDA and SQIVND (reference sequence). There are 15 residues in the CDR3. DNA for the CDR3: TGTGCCAGTAGTACGACTAGCGGGAGAGCCTACGAGCAGTACTTC. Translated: CASSTTSGRAYEQYF.

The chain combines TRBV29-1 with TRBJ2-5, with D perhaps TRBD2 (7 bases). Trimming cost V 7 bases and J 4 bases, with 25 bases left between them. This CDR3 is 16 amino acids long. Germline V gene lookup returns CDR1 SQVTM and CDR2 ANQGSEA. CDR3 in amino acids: CSAQGSGRAGGETQYF. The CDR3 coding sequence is TGCAGCGCCCAGGGGAGTGGGAGGGCCGGGGGAGAGACCCAGTACTTC.

CDR3 protein: CASSSGTATNEKLFF. CDR3 in DNA: TGTGCCAGCAGTTCTGGGACAGCAACTAATGAAAAACTGTTTTTT. The V and J genes are TRBV6-5 and TRBJ1-4; 7 bases are shared with TRBD1. Germline CDR1 and CDR2: MNHEY and SVGAGI. J gave up 0 bases and V 4 bases, and 2 bases lay outside the gene matches. This CDR3 is built from 15 residues.

Written as DNA, the CDR3 is TGTGCCAGCAGGCGGACTAGCGGGGGCCGTTATACGCAGTATTTT. It specifies CASRRTSGGRYTQYF. The chain recombines TRBV7-2 with TRBJ2-3; 13 bases map to TRBD2. Germline values: CDR1 SGHTA, CDR2 FQGNSA. V lost 6 bases to trimming and J lost 7 bases; unmatched junction nucleotides: 7. CDR3 length: 15 residues. Full variable domain (remainder filled in from reference TRBV7-2 and TRBJ2-3): GAGVSQSPSNKVTEKGKDVELRCDPISGHTALYWYRQSLGQGLEFLIYFQGNSAPDKSGLPSDRFSAERTGGSVSTLTIQRTQQEDSAVYLCASRRTSGGRYTQYFGPGTRLTVL.

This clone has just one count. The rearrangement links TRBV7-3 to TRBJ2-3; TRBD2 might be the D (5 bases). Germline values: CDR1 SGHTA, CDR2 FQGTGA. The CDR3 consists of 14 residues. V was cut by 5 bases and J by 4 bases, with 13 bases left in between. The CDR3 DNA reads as TGTGCCAGCAGCACCAGACCCGGGGCAGATACGCAGTATTTT. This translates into CASSTRPGADTQYF. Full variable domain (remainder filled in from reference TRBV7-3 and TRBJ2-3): GAGVSQTPSNKVTEKGKYVELRCDPISGHTALYWYRQSLGQGPEFLIYFQGTGAADDSGLPNDRFFAVRPEGSVSTLKIQRTERGDSAVYLCASSTRPGADTQYFGPGTRLTVL.

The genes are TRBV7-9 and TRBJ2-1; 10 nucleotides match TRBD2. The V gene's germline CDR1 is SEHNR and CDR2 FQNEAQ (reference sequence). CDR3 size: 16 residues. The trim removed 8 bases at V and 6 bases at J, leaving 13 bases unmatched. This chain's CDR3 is CASRAGGPISRNEQFF. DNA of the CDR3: TGTGCCAGCCGAGCGGGAGGGCCGATTTCCCGCAATGAGCAGTTCTTC.

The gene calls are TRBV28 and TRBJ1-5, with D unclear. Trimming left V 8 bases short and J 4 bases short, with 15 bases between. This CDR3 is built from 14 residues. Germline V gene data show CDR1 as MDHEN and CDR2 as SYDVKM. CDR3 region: CASGLRGVNQPQHF. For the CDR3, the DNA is TGTGCCAGCGGTCTACGGGGTGTAAATCAGCCCCAGCATTTT.

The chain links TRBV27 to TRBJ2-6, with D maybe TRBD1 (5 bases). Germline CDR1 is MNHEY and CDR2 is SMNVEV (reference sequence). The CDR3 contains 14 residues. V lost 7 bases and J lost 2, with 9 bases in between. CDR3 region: CASNRWAGANVLTF. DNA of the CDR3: TGTGCCAGCAACAGGTGGGCTGGGGCCAACGTCCTGACTTTC.

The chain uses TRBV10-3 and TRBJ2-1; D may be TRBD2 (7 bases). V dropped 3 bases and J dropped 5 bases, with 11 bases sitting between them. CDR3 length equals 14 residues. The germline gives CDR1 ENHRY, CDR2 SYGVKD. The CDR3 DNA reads TGTGCCATCAGTGAACGGGGGGCGGACAATGAGCAGTTCTTC. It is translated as CAISERGADNEQFF.

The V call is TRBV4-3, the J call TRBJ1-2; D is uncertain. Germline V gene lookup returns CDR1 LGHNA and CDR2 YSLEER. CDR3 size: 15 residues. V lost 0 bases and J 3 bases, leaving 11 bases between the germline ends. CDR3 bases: TGCGCCAGCAGCCAAGAAGCGGTCAGTCACTATGGCTACACCTTC. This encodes CASSQEAVSHYGYTF.

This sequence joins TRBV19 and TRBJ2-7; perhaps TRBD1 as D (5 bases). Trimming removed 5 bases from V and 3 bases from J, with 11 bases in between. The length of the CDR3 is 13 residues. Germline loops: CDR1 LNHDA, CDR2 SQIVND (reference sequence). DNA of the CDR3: TGTGCCAGTAGTGTTGGACACCTCTACGAGCAGTACTTC. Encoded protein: CASSVGHLYEQYF. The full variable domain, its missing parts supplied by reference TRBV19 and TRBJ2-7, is DGGITQSPKYLFRKEGQNVTLSCEQNLNHDAMYWYRQDPGQGLRLIYYSQIVNDFQKGDIAEGYSVSREKKESFPLTVTSAQKNPTAFYLCASSVGHLYEQYFGPGTRLTVT.

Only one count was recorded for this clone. The CDR3 protein is CAVTGTGGALGNQPQHF. The CDR3 DNA sequence: TGTGCCGTAACCGGGACAGGGGGCGCATTGGGCAATCAGCCCCAGCATTTT. This chain uses TRBV7-8 with TRBJ1-5; TRBD1 aligns across 12 bases. The trim removed 11 bases at V and 2 bases at J, leaving 13 bases unmatched. The CDR3 runs 17 residues. Looked up from germline, CDR1 is SGHVS and CDR2 is FQNEAQ.

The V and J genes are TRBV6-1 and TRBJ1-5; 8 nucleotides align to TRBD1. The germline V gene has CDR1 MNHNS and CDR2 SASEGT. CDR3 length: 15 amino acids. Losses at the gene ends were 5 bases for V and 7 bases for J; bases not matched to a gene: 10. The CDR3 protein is CASSPRQGKLQPQHF. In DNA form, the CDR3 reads TGTGCCAGCAGTCCCCGACAGGGGAAATTACAGCCCCAGCATTTT.

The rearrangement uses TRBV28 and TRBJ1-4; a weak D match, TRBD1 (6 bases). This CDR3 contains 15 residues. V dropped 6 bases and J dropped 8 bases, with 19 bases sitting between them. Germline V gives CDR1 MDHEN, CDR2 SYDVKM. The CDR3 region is CASSPRGSFREKLFF. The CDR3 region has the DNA TGTGCCAGCAGCCCCAGGGGCTCTTTTCGGGAAAAACTGTTTTTT. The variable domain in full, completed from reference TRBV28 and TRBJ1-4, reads DVKVTQSSRYLVKRTGEKVFLECVQDMDHENMFWYRQDPGLGLRLIYFSYDVKMKEKGDIPEGYSVSREKKERFSLILESASTNQTSMYLCASSPRGSFREKLFFGSGTQLSVL.

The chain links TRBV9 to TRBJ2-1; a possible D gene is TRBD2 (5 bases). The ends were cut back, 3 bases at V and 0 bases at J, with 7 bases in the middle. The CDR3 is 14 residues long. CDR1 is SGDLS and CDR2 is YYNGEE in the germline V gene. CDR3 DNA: TGTGCCAGCAGCGCGGGAAGCTCCTACAATGAGCAGTTCTTC. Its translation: CASSAGSSYNEQFF.

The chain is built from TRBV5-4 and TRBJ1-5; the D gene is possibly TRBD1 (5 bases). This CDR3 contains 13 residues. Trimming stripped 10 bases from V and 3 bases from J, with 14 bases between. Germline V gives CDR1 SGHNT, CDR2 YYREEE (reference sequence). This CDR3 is CAFAGEDNQPQHF. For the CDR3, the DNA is TGTGCCTTCGCGGGGGAGGACAATCAGCCCCAGCATTTT.

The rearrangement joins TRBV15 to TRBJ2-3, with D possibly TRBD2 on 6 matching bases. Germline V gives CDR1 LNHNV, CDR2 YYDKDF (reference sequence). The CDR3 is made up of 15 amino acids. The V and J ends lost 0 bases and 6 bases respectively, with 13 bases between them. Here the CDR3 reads CATSRDGGAGDTQYF. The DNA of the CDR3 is TGTGCCACCAGCAGAGATGGAGGGGCGGGCGATACGCAGTATTTT.

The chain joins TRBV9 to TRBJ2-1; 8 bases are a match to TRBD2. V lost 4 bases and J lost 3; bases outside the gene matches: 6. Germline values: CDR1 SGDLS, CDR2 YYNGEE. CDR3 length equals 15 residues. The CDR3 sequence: CASSNTSGYYNEQFF. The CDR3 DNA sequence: TGTGCCAGCAGCAACACTAGCGGATACTACAATGAGCAGTTCTTC.

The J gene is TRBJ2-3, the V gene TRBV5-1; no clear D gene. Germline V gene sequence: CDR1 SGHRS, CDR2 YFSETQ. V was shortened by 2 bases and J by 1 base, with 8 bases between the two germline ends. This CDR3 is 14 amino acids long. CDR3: CASSLGVGTDTQYF. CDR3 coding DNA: TGCGCCAGCAGCTTAGGAGTAGGCACAGATACGCAGTATTTT.

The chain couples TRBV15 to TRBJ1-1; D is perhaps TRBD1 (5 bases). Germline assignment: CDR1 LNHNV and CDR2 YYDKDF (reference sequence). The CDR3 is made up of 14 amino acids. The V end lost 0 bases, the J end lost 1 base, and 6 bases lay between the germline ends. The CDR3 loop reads CATSRDQGNTEAFF. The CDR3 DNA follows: TGTGCCACCAGCAGAGATCAGGGGAACACTGAAGCTTTCTTT.

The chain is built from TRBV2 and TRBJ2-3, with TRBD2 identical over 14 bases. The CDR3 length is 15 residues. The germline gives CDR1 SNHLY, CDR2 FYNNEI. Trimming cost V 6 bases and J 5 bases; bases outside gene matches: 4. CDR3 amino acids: CASRKGLAGVDTQYF. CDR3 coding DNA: TGTGCCAGCAGGAAGGGACTAGCGGGAGTAGATACGCAGTATTTT.

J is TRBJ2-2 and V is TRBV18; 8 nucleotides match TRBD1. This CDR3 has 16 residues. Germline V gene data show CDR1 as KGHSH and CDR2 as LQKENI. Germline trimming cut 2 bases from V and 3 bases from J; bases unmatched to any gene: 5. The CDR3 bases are TGTGCCAGCTCACCATTCCCAGGGGGCGACACCGGGGAGCTGTTTTTT. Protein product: CASSPFPGGDTGELFF.

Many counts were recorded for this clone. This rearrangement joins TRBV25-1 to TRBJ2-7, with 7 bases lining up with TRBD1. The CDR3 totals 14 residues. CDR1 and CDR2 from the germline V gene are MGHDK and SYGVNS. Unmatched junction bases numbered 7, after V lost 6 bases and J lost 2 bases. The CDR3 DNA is TGTGCCAGCAGCAGAGGGGACAGTACCTACGAGCAGTACTTC. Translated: CASSRGDSTYEQYF.

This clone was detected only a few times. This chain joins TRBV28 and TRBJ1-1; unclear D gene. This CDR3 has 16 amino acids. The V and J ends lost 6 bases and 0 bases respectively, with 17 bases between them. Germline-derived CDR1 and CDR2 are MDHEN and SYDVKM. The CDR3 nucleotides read TGTGCCAGCAGCCCCGCAGGTGTCAGCATGAACACTGAAGCTTTCTTT. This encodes CASSPAGVSMNTEAFF.

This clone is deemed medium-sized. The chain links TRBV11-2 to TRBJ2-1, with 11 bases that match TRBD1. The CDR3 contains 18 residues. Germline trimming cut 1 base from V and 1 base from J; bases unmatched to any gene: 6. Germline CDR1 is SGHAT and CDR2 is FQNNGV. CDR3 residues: CASSLVFGTGGSYNEQFF. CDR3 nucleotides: TGTGCCAGCAGCTTAGTGTTTGGGACAGGGGGGTCCTACAATGAGCAGTTCTTC. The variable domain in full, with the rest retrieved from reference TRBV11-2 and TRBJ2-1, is EAGVAQSPRYKIIEKRQSVAFWCNPISGHATLYWYQQILGQGPKLLIQFQNNGVVDDSQLPKDRFSAERLKGVDSTLKIQPAKLEDSAVYLCASSLVFGTGGSYNEQFFGPGTRLTVL.

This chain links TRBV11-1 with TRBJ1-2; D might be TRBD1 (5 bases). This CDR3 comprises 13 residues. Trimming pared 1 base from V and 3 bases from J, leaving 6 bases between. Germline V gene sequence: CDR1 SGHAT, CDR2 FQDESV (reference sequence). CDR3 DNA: TGTGCCAGCAGCTTAGGCAGGGACTATGGCTACACCTTC. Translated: CASSLGRDYGYTF.

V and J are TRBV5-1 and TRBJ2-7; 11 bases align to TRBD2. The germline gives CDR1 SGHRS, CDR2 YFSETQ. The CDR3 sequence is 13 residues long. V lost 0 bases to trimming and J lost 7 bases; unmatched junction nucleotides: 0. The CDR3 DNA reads TGCGCCAGCAGCTTGGGACTAGCGGGAGAGCAGTACTTC. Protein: CASSLGLAGEQYF.

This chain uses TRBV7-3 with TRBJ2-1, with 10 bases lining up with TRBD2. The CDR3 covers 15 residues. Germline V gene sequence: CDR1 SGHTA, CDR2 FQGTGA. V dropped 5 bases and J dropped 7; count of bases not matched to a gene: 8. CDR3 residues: CASSPSGGAGNEQFF. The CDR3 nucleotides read TGTGCCAGCAGCCCCAGCGGGGGGGCGGGGAATGAGCAGTTCTTC. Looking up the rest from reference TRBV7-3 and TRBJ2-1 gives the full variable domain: GAGVSQTPSNKVTEKGKYVELRCDPISGHTALYWYRQSLGQGPEFLIYFQGTGAADDSGLPNDRFFAVRPEGSVSTLKIQRTERGDSAVYLCASSPSGGAGNEQFFGPGTRLTVL.